A selection of T cell receptor beta chains follows, all from one sample in a study of yellow fever vaccine responses in identical twins. Each CDR3 protein gets one entry after TCRdb re-called the RT-PCR reads with MiXCR. The data contain 20,000 to 25,000 distinct CDR3 sequences, over 75% of them singletons. The starting material was T cells from blood (PBMCs), unsorted or a sorted subset (not recorded which), obtained before or after yellow fever vaccination (not recorded which). These receptors came from a woman aged 18-30 years who received the yellow fever vaccine. CDR3s include the opening cysteine and the closing phenylalanine or tryptophan. Each record gives: V gene, D gene, CDR3 length, J gene, clone size, CDR3 DNA, CDR3 protein. D genes are given only for firm matches. Clone size is stated in some rows and not others, as once, few, many or a class when expanded.

>TRBV29-1|NA|12|TRBJ2-1|NA
TGCAGCGTTGGCCGCCAGTACAATGAGCAGTTCTTC
CSVGRQYNEQFF
>TRBV29-1|TRBD1|13|TRBJ1-1|NA
TGCAGCGTTGGGACAGGAATGAACACTGAAGCTTTCTTT
CSVGTGMNTEAFF
>TRBV10-3|NA|13|TRBJ1-6|NA
TGTGCCACCCGCCGGGGCCCTAATTCACCCCTCCACTTT
CATRRGPNSPLHF
>TRBV29-1|NA|13|TRBJ1-5|NA
TGCAGCGTTGGGGGGGGCCTCAATCAGCCCCAGCATTTT
CSVGGGLNQPQHF
>TRBV18|NA|17|TRBJ2-6|few
TGTGCCAGCTCACCTTCCGGGGGTAGCTCTGGGGCCAACGTCCTGACTTTC
CASSPSGGSSGANVLTF
>TRBV29-1|NA|12|TRBJ2-7|few
TGCAGCGTAAGGATCTGGAGCTACGAGCAGTACTTC
CSVRIWSYEQYF
>TRBV12-3/TRBV12-4|NA|14|TRBJ1-5|once
TGTGCCAGCAGTTGGGGGACGCCCGGTCAGCCCCAGCATTTT
CASSWGTPGQPQHF
>TRBV6-4|NA|16|TRBJ2-1|once
TGTGCCAGCAGTGACGGGAGCGGAAGCTCCTACAATGAGCAGTTCTTC
CASSDGSGSSYNEQFF
>TRBV20-1|NA|13|TRBJ1-2|NA
TGCAGTGCTAGAGATCTGGAGGCCTATGGCTACACCTTC
CSARDLEAYGYTF
>TRBV29-1|NA|13|TRBJ1-5|NA
TGCAGCGTTGAAGGGACTTTGGGTCAGCCCCAGCATTTT
CSVEGTLGQPQHF
>TRBV11-1|NA|15|TRBJ2-1|NA
TGTGCCAGCAGCCCACCGGGACTCGTCTACAATGAGCAGTTCTTC
CASSPPGLVYNEQFF
>TRBV19|TRBD2|15|TRBJ2-1|NA
TGTGCCAGTACCCTAGAGGGACTAGCCTACAATGAGCAGTTCTTC
CASTLEGLAYNEQFF
>TRBV2|TRBD2|16|TRBJ2-5|NA
TGTGCCAGCAGTCCCCTGGAACTAGCGGGAAGAGAGACCCAGTACTTC
CASSPLELAGRETQYF
>TRBV15|NA|17|TRBJ2-1|NA
TGTGCCACCAGCAGAGATGGGGGCGGGGCCATTTACAATGAGCAGTTCTTC
CATSRDGGGAIYNEQFF
>TRBV5-1|NA|12|TRBJ2-1|once
TGCGCCAGCAGCTTGGTAGGGGCTGAGCAGTTCTTC
CASSLVGAEQFF
>TRBV7-8|NA|13|TRBJ2-5|NA
TGTGCCAGCAGCTTAAACTGGGGGGAGACCCAGTACTTC
CASSLNWGETQYF
>TRBV2|NA|14|TRBJ2-2|once
TGTGCCAGCCTGGGCGACCGGCCTAGGGGGGAGCTGTTTTTT
CASLGDRPRGELFF
>TRBV12-3/TRBV12-4|TRBD1|14|TRBJ1-5|NA
TGTGCCAGCAGGCGGGGACAGGATAGTAAGCCCCAGCATTTT
CASRRGQDSKPQHF
>TRBV20-1|TRBD2|15|TRBJ2-1|NA
TGCAGTGCTGACGGCGGGGCTAGCGGGAGGGCCGAGCAGTTCTTC
CSADGGASGRAEQFF
>TRBV5-6|NA|14|TRBJ1-1|NA
TGTGCCAGCAGCTGGGGGACCGCAGCGACTGAAGCTTTCTTT
CASSWGTAATEAFF
>TRBV5-6|NA|14|TRBJ2-7|NA
TGTGCCAGCAGCTTTGGTGAGACAAATTACGAGCAGTACTTC
CASSFGETNYEQYF
>TRBV5-1|NA|17|TRBJ2-1|NA
TGCGCCAGCAGCTTGCTAGCCAGCCTAAGCTCCTACAATGAGCAGTTCTTC
CASSLLASLSSYNEQFF
>TRBV7-9|TRBD1|13|TRBJ2-5|once
TGTGCCAGCAGCAGAGGACAGGCAGAGACCCAGTACTTC
CASSRGQAETQYF
>TRBV20-1|TRBD2|18|TRBJ2-3|few
TGCAGTGCTAGAGATCCGAGACTAGCGGGAGTGGTTGCAGATACGCAGTATTTT
CSARDPRLAGVVADTQYF
>TRBV2|TRBD1|14|TRBJ2-3|once
TGTGCCCGGGGACCGGACAGGGATCCAGATACGCAGTATTTT
CARGPDRDPDTQYF
>TRBV14|NA|16|TRBJ1-3|few
TGTGCCAGCAGCCAAGCCCGGCCCCTCTCTGGAAACACCATATATTTT
CASSQARPLSGNTIYF